The TCR beta chain described here comes from a study of blood T cell repertoires in COVID-19. About the research overall: The United States, Italy and Spain provided the acute and convalescent COVID-19 samples. The analysed material was cDNA or gDNA that came from T cells, B-cell-depleted T cells, or PBMCs.

Original analysis: The authors estimated nucleated cell counts from reference gene primer amplification. Clones were read by immunoSEQ multiplex PCR, and TCRdb kept only the in-frame ones, dropping some. That table gives V, J and clone size, and the DNA gave D and trimming. The sample includes over 200,000 clones, around 80% of them seen just once. CDR3 length: 13 amino acids. V lost 0 bases and J 8 bases, leaving 9 bases between the germline ends. Germline V gene data show CDR1 as SGHKS and CDR2 as YYEKEE (reference sequence). V gene TRBV5-5 combines with J gene TRBJ2-4, with D uncertain. The receptor comes from an elderly woman with active or convalescent COVID-19. The sample comprised peripheral blood. The CDR3, as DNA: TGTGCCAGCAGCTTGGGTCTCCGCGACATTCAGTACTTC. Protein: CASSLGLRDIQYF.